This is a list of T cell receptor beta chains from one sample in a study of T cells in Graves' hyperthyroidism and ophthalmopathy. One entry per CDR3 protein, called by TCRdb with MiXCR from the multiplex PCR reads. Among hundreds of thousands of distinct CDR3 sequences listed, roughly 14% were seen once. Sequenced material: blood. These TCRs come from a woman in her thirties or forties with Graves' ophthalmopathy. Each CDR3 is given with its conserved first and last residue. D genes are given only for firm matches. Expanded clones are given a class, and other clones once, few, many or no size at all.

D gene: TRBD1; J gene: TRBJ1-1; clone size: many; V gene: TRBV7-2; CDR3 DNA: TGTGCCAGCAGCTTAAGACAGGGTTCGGGGCAAGCTTTCTTT; CDR3 protein: CASSLRQGSGQAFF
D gene: -; J gene: TRBJ2-6; clone size: many; V gene: TRBV11-3; CDR3 DNA: TGTGCCAGCAAGACGGACTCTGGGGCCAACGTCCTGACTTTC; CDR3 protein: CASKTDSGANVLTF
D gene: -; J gene: TRBJ1-3; clone size: -; V gene: TRBV2; CDR3 DNA: TGTGCCAGCAGTGAGGGAGCCGCCATATATTTT; CDR3 protein: CASSEGAAIYF
D gene: TRBD2; J gene: TRBJ2-2; clone size: -; V gene: TRBV25-1; CDR3 DNA: TGTGCCAGCAGTGAATTTGGGGGTAGCGGGAGTTTTACCGGGGAGCTGTTTTTT; CDR3 protein: CASSEFGGSGSFTGELFF
D gene: -; J gene: TRBJ2-5; clone size: -; V gene: TRBV20-1; CDR3 DNA: TGCAGTGCTAGCAAGCCCGTGTTGGAGACCCAGTACTTC; CDR3 protein: CSASKPVLETQYF
D gene: -; J gene: TRBJ1-1; clone size: -; V gene: TRBV20-1; CDR3 DNA: TGCAGTGCTAAAGAGGCAGTTATGAACACTGAAGCTTTCTTT; CDR3 protein: CSAKEAVMNTEAFF
D gene: -; J gene: TRBJ1-5; clone size: many; V gene: TRBV6-2/TRBV6-3; CDR3 DNA: TGTGCCAGCAGTTACGTGGTGGATAGCAATCAGCCCCAGCATTTT; CDR3 protein: CASSYVVDSNQPQHF
D gene: -; J gene: TRBJ2-5; clone size: many; V gene: TRBV20-1; CDR3 DNA: TGCAGTGCACCTCCAGGGGGGACACACCAAGAGACCCAGTACTTC; CDR3 protein: CSAPPGGTHQETQYF
D gene: -; J gene: TRBJ1-1; clone size: many; V gene: TRBV12-3/TRBV12-4; CDR3 DNA: TGTGCCAGCAGTGCCCGCGACGCGGTGAACACTGAAGCTTTCTTT; CDR3 protein: CASSARDAVNTEAFF
D gene: -; J gene: TRBJ2-7; clone size: -; V gene: TRBV30; CDR3 DNA: TGTGCCTGGAGTGTTGGGAGCGGATCTGCCTACGAGCAGTACTTC; CDR3 protein: CAWSVGSGSAYEQYF
D gene: -; J gene: TRBJ2-5; clone size: few; V gene: TRBV19; CDR3 DNA: TGTGCCAGTAGTTCCCTCCTGGACAGTGGGGAGACCCAGCACTTC; CDR3 protein: CASSSLLDSGETQHF
D gene: -; J gene: TRBJ2-6; clone size: many; V gene: TRBV12-3/TRBV12-4; CDR3 DNA: TGTGCCAGCAGCCTCAACGAGGGCTCTGGGGCCAACGTCCTGACTTTC; CDR3 protein: CASSLNEGSGANVLTF
D gene: -; J gene: TRBJ2-7; clone size: many; V gene: TRBV30; CDR3 DNA: TGTGCCTGGAGTGAGCAAAGGGACCTGTCACTAGACGAGCAGTACTTC; CDR3 protein: CAWSEQRDLSLDEQYF
D gene: -; J gene: TRBJ2-2; clone size: few; V gene: TRBV6-1; CDR3 DNA: TGTGCCAGCCCCCCCCCTTGGGCGAACACCGGGGAGCTGTTTTTT; CDR3 protein: CASPPPWANTGELFF
D gene: -; J gene: TRBJ2-7; clone size: many; V gene: TRBV6-5; CDR3 DNA: TGTGCCAGCAGTTACCTGGGTTCGAGGGCTAGAACCTACGAGCAGTACTTC; CDR3 protein: CASSYLGSRARTYEQYF
D gene: TRBD1; J gene: TRBJ1-2; clone size: many; V gene: TRBV11-2; CDR3 DNA: TGTGCCAGCAGCCTAAGATACGGGACAGGGACGGGTGGCTACACCTTC; CDR3 protein: CASSLRYGTGTGGYTF
D gene: -; J gene: TRBJ2-6; clone size: few; V gene: TRBV28; CDR3 DNA: TGTGCCAGTAAAACGATCTCTGGGGCCAACGTCCTGACTTTC; CDR3 protein: CASKTISGANVLTF
D gene: -; J gene: TRBJ1-1; clone size: many; V gene: TRBV7-2; CDR3 DNA: TGTGCCAGCAGCCAAACCTCGGGGGTCACTGAAGCTTTCTTT; CDR3 protein: CASSQTSGVTEAFF
D gene: -; J gene: TRBJ1-5; clone size: many; V gene: TRBV5-5; CDR3 DNA: TGTGCCAGCAGCTTGTGGGTCGGGGGGGGTCAGCCCCAGCATTTT; CDR3 protein: CASSLWVGGGQPQHF
D gene: TRBD2; J gene: TRBJ2-7; clone size: many; V gene: TRBV6-5; CDR3 DNA: TGTGCCAGCAGTTATATAGCGGGAGGCGACTTCGAGCAGTACTTC; CDR3 protein: CASSYIAGGDFEQYF
D gene: -; J gene: TRBJ2-2; clone size: -; V gene: TRBV4-1; CDR3 DNA: TGCGCCAGCAGCCAAGCAGGGTTCCTGACCGGGGAGCTGTTTTTT; CDR3 protein: CASSQAGFLTGELFF
D gene: TRBD2; J gene: TRBJ2-7; clone size: many; V gene: TRBV13; CDR3 DNA: TGTGCCAGCTCCACAGGGACTAGTTCCTACGAGCAGTGCTTC; CDR3 protein: CASSTGTSSYEQCF
D gene: -; J gene: TRBJ1-1; clone size: many; V gene: TRBV6-1; CDR3 DNA: TGTGTCACCGGTCGGGGGATGAACACTGAAGCTTTCTTT; CDR3 protein: CVTGRGMNTEAFF
D gene: -; J gene: TRBJ1-2; clone size: many; V gene: TRBV4-2; CDR3 DNA: TGTGCCAGCAGCCAAGATCCCGACGGGGCAGGTGGCTACACCTTC; CDR3 protein: CASSQDPDGAGGYTF
D gene: TRBD1; J gene: TRBJ2-5; clone size: few; V gene: TRBV4-2; CDR3 DNA: TGTGCCAGCAGCCAGACGGGACAGGAGCAGACCCAGTACTTC; CDR3 protein: CASSQTGQEQTQYF
D gene: TRBD2; J gene: TRBJ2-2; clone size: -; V gene: TRBV7-8; CDR3 DNA: TGTGCCAGCAGCTTAGGTAGCGGGATGAGCGGGGAGCTGTTTTTT; CDR3 protein: CASSLGSGMSGELFF
D gene: TRBD1; J gene: TRBJ1-1; clone size: many; V gene: TRBV12-3/TRBV12-4; CDR3 DNA: TGTGCCAGCAGTTTAGACAGGGGGGGGAACACTGAAGCTTTCTTT; CDR3 protein: CASSLDRGGNTEAFF
D gene: -; J gene: TRBJ2-7; clone size: many; V gene: TRBV12-3/TRBV12-4; CDR3 DNA: TGTGCCAGCAGTTTCGGGGGAGTTGAGTACGAGCAGTACTTC; CDR3 protein: CASSFGGVEYEQYF
D gene: TRBD1; J gene: TRBJ1-1; clone size: many; V gene: TRBV27; CDR3 DNA: TGTGCCAGCAGTTCCTACAGGGGACCCATGAACACTGAAGCTTTCTTT; CDR3 protein: CASSSYRGPMNTEAFF
D gene: -; J gene: TRBJ2-5; clone size: few; V gene: TRBV3-1; CDR3 DNA: TGTGCCAGCAGCCAAGCTGTGGCTACCCAAGAGACCCAGTACTTC; CDR3 protein: CASSQAVATQETQYF
D gene: -; J gene: TRBJ2-5; clone size: -; V gene: TRBV6-4; CDR3 DNA: TGTGCCAGCAGCCCTTTTCCTCCGTGGACCTCCTCCGCCGAGACCCAGTACTTC; CDR3 protein: CASSPFPPWTSSAETQYF
D gene: -; J gene: TRBJ2-2; clone size: -; V gene: TRBV15; CDR3 DNA: TGTGCCACCAGCAGTCCCAGGAGGGCCCCGGGCACCGGGGAGCTGTTTTTT; CDR3 protein: CATSSPRRAPGTGELFF
D gene: TRBD1; J gene: TRBJ2-5; clone size: many; V gene: TRBV6-2/TRBV6-3; CDR3 DNA: TGTGCCAGCAGTACGGGACAGGGCCTTCAAGAGACCCAGTACTTC; CDR3 protein: CASSTGQGLQETQYF
D gene: -; J gene: TRBJ2-2; clone size: many; V gene: TRBV12-3/TRBV12-4; CDR3 DNA: TGTGCCAGCACCCGGGGCGCCACCGGGGAGCTGTTTTTT; CDR3 protein: CASTRGATGELFF
D gene: -; J gene: TRBJ1-1; clone size: many; V gene: TRBV6-5; CDR3 DNA: TGTGCCAGCAGTTACTGGGGGAGCACTGAAGCTTTCTTT; CDR3 protein: CASSYWGSTEAFF
D gene: -; J gene: TRBJ1-5; clone size: -; V gene: TRBV28; CDR3 DNA: TGTGCCAGCAGTTCCGAAATCTTAGAGGGGAATAGCAATCAGCCCCAGCATTTT; CDR3 protein: CASSSEILEGNSNQPQHF
D gene: -; J gene: TRBJ1-1; clone size: once; V gene: TRBV28; CDR3 DNA: TGTGCCAGCAGTGTAGGAACCGCCCAAACCAGCCAAGCTTTCTTT; CDR3 protein: CASSVGTAQTSQAFF
D gene: TRBD2; J gene: TRBJ2-7; clone size: -; V gene: TRBV7-2; CDR3 DNA: TGTGCCAGCAGCTCTAGGGCCGGGACTAGCGGGATTTACGAGCAGTACTTC; CDR3 protein: CASSSRAGTSGIYEQYF
D gene: -; J gene: TRBJ1-3; clone size: -; V gene: TRBV9; CDR3 DNA: TGTGCCAGCAGCCTTACAAACGGGTTCAGCTCTGGAAACACCATATATTTT; CDR3 protein: CASSLTNGFSSGNTIYF
D gene: -; J gene: TRBJ1-2; clone size: -; V gene: TRBV28; CDR3 DNA: TGTGCCAGCAGTTTCGGGCTTTTACAGGGAGGCTACACCTTC; CDR3 protein: CASSFGLLQGGYTF